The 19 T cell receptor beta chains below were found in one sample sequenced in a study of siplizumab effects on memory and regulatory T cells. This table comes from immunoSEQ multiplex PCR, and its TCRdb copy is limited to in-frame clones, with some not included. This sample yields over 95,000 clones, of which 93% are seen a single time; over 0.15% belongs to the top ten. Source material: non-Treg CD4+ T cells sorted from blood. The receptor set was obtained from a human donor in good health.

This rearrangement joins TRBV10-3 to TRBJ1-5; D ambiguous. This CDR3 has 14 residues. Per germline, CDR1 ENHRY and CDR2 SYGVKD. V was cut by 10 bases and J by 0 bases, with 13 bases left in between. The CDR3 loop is CATTEISSNQPQHF. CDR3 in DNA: TGTGCCACCACCGAGATTTCTAGCAATCAGCCCCAGCATTTT.

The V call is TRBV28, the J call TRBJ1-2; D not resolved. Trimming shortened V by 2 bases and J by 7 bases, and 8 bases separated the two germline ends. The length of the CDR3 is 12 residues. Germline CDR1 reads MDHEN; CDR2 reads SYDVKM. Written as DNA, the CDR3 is TGTGCCAGCAGTTTAAGCCAATTTGGCTACACCTTC. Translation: CASSLSQFGYTF.

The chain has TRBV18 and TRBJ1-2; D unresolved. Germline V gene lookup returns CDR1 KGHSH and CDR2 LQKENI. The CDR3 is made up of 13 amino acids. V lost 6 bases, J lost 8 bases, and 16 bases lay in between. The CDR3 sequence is CASSPDGVLGYTF. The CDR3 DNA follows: TGTGCCAGCTCCCCGGATGGGGTATTGGGCTACACCTTC.

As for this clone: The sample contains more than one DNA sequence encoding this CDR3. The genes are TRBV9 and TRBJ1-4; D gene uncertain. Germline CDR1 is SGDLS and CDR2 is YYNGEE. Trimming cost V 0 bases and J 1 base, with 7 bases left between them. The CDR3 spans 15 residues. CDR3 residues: CASSVAEGTNEKLFF. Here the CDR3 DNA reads TGTGCCAGCAGCGTAGCGGAAGGAACTAATGAAAAACTGTTTTTT.

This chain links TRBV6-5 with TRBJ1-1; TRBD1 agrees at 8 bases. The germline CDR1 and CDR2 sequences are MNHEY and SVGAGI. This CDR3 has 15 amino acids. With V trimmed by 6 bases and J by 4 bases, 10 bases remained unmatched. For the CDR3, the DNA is TGTGCCAGCAGCCCGGCAGGGGGCAGGGGCACTGAAGCTTTCTTT. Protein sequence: CASSPAGGRGTEAFF.

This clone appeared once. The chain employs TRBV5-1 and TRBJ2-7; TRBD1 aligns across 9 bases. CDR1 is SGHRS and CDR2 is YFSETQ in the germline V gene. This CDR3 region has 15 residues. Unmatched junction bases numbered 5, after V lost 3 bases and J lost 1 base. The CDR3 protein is CASSWGTGLSYEQYF. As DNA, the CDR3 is TGCGCCAGCAGCTGGGGGACAGGGTTATCCTACGAGCAGTACTTC.

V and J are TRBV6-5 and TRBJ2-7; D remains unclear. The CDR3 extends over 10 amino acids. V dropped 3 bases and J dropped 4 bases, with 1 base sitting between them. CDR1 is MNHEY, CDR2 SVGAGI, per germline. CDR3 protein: CASSYYEQYF. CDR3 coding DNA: TGTGCCAGCAGTTATTACGAGCAGTACTTC.

The CDR3, as DNA: TGTGCCAGCAGACCTCAGACAGGGCTTGGAGATAATTCACCCCTCCACTTT. This translates into CASRPQTGLGDNSPLHF. This chain connects TRBV27 to TRBJ1-6, with 7 bases identical to TRBD1. Unmatched junction bases numbered 13, after V lost 6 bases and J lost 5 bases. The CDR3 length is 17 residues. CDR1 MNHEY and CDR2 SMNVEV come from the germline V gene (reference sequence).

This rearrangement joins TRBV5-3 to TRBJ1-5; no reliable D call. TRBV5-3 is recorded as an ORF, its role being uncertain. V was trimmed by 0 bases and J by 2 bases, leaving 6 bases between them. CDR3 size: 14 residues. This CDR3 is CARSLEEGNQPQHF. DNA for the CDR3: TGTGCCAGAAGCTTGGAGGAGGGCAATCAGCCCCAGCATTTT.

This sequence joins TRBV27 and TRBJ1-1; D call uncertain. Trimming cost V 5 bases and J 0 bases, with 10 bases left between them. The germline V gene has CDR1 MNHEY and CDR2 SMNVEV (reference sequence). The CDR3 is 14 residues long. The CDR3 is CASSLSYMNTEAFF. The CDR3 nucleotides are TGTGCCAGCAGTCTTAGCTATATGAACACTGAAGCTTTCTTT.

CDR3 residues: CASSPILGVMDEQYF. CDR3 nucleotides: TGTGCCAGCTCGCCGATACTTGGGGTGATGGACGAGCAGTACTTC. The chain has TRBV18 and TRBJ2-7; D is undetermined. Germline V lookup: CDR1 KGHSH, CDR2 LQKENI. This CDR3 region has 15 residues. The V gene lost 6 bases and the J gene lost 5 bases, with 20 bases spanning the gap.

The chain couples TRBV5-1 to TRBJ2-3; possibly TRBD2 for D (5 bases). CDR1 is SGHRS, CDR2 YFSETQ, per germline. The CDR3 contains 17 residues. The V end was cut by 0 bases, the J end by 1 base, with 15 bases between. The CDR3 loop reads CASSLGRGLAGTDTQYF. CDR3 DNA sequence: TGCGCCAGCAGCTTGGGGAGAGGACTCGCGGGCACAGATACGCAGTATTTT.

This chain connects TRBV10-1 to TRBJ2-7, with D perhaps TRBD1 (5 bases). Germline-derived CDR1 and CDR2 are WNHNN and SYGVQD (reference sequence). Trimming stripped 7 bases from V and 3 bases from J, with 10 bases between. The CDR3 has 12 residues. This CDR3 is CASTDSHYEQYF. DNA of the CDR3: TGCGCCAGCACAGACAGTCACTACGAGCAGTACTTC.

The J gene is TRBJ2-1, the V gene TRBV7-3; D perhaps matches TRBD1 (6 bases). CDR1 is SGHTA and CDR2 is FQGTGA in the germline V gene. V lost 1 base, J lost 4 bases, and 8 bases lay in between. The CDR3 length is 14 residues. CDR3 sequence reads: CASSLNRVYNEQFF. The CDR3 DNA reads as TGTGCCAGCAGCTTAAACAGGGTGTACAATGAGCAGTTCTTC.

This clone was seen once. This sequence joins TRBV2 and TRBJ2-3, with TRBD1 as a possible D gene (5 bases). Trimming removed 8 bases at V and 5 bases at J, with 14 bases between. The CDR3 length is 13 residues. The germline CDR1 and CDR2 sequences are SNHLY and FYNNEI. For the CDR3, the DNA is TGTGCCAGCGAAAGGGGCAGAGGAGATACGCAGTATTTT. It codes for CASERGRGDTQYF.

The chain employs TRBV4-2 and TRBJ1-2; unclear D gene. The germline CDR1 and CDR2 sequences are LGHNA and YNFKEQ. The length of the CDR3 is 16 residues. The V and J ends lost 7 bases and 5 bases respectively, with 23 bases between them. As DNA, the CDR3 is TGTGCCAGCACCCACACTGGGATGGAACGAACTTATGGCTACACCTTC. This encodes CASTHTGMERTYGYTF.

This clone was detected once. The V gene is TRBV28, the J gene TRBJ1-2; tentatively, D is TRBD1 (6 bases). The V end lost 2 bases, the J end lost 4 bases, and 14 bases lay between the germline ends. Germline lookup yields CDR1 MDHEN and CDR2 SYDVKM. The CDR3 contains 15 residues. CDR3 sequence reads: CASSLRAGGLYGYTF. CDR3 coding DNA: TGTGCCAGCAGTTTAAGGGCGGGGGGCCTCTATGGCTACACCTTC.

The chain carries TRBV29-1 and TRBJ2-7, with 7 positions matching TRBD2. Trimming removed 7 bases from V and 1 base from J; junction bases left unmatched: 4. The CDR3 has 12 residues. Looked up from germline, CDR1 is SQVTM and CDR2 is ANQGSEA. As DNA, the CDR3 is TGCAGCGCCACCGGGGGGTCCTACGAGCAGTACTTC. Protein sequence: CSATGGSYEQYF.

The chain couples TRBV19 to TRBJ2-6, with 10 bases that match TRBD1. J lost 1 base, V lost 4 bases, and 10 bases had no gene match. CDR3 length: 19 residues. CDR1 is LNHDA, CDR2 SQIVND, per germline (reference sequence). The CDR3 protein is CASSTDPGQGRSGANVLTF. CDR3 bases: TGTGCCAGTAGTACGGACCCGGGACAGGGGAGGTCTGGGGCCAACGTCCTGACTTTC.